This TCR beta chain was captured in a study of cytomegalovirus exposure and HLA in healthy donors. Study-wide points: Analyzed later, association rates of TCRs varied across HLA loci, with DRB1 most and HLA-C fewest. CMV serostatus alone was available as immune exposure information. Earlier results showed most TCR beta V segments being productive about 87% or about 30% of the time. What TCR beta sequences reportedly achieved was accurate prediction of HLA-A and HLA-B alleles in most subjects.

With 3 bases clipped from V and 1 base from J, the junction kept 2 bases outside the gene matches. CDR3 length: 14 amino acids. Germline CDR1 reads MGHRA; CDR2 reads YSYEKL. PCR primers comprised 60 Vbeta and 13 Jbeta primers. Repertoires were generated with immunoSEQ multiplex PCR, while TCRdb's copy carries only in-frame clones and drops some. The sample has around 150,000 clones, more than 70% seen once. In regard to this clone: Its antigen is as yet unknown.

The V and J genes are TRBV4-1 and TRBJ2-5; 7 bases align to TRBD1. The sequence was collected from a man aged 25-45 years in good health and CMV-seronegative. Input material: PBMCs. The CDR3 loop is CASSQGTAQETQYF. CDR3 coding DNA: TGCGCCAGCAGCCAGGGGACAGCCCAAGAGACCCAGTACTTC.